The T cell receptor beta chain under discussion was sequenced for a study of immune characteristics of hereditary and idiopathic chronic pancreatitis. General study results and limits: Hereditary versus idiopathic pancreatitis showed different Vbeta-Jbeta usage, including TRBV10, TRBV19, TRBV23, TRBV5. Both chronic pancreatitis groups had higher TCRbeta diversity and lower clonality than controls.

This clone was picked up a small number of times. What it binds is unknown. Clones were read by immunoSEQ multiplex PCR, and TCRdb kept only the in-frame ones, dropping some. This sample has more than 500 clones, with around 60% found just once. V lost 4 bases and J lost 3, with 13 bases in between. The CDR3 contains 14 residues. Germline loops: CDR1 LGHDT, CDR2 YNNKEL (reference sequence). The sample taken for sequencing was pancreas tissue. The TCR sequence derives from a human donor who was a deceased organ donor serving as a healthy control. The rearrangement uses TRBV3-1 (or the pseudogene TRBV3-2) and TRBJ2-7; D is unresolved. CDR3 in DNA: TGTGCCAGCAGCCGCACGACCAAGTACTACGAGCAGTACTTC. This gives the protein CASSRTTKYYEQYF.